This T cell receptor beta chain was retrieved from a study of blood T cell repertoires in COVID-19 (TCRdb year 2020). About the investigation overall: Collaborator samples came from the United States, Italy and Spain and covered acute and convalescent phases of COVID-19. The dataset comprised deeply sampled blood TCRbeta repertoires from subjects exposed to, actively infected with, or recovered from COVID-19. Sample metadata almost always included a de-identified subject ID, COVID-19 status, age in years and sex. The material from the prospective study consisted of cDNA or gDNA derived from T cells, B-cell-depleted T cells, or PBMCs. The repertoires were made available in a free public database intended to serve as a resource for research on the immune response to SARS-CoV-2. Where available, HLA class I and class II types were taken from metadata supplied by the sample provider and were not determined by assay-based typing. The samples were drawn from two sources: the first 160 participants of the ongoing ImmuneRACE study, and 1,254 subjects contributed by 6 global collaborators. Overall results and qualifications from the work: How much clinical and demographic metadata was included differed by source and by participant, and the metadata was provided uncurated.

TCRbeta CDR3 regions were amplified from genomic DNA using the immunoSEQ Assay, a bias-controlled multiplex PCR. As for how the authors treated the data: Within the assay, amplification of reference gene primers was used to estimate how many nucleated cells each sample contained. To quantify the absolute abundance of each unique TCRbeta CDR3 rearrangement, sequence reads were collapsed and filtered. For each sample, productive Simpson clonality was calculated as the square root of Simpson's diversity index over productive rearrangements. TCRdb carries this immuneACCESS record with in-frame sequences only. Its versions omit some clonotypes, under half of them owing to an unresolved V gene in the studies checked, with the rest unexplained. Clonal size and the V and J genes are those of that table, whereas D and trimming came from the DNA. For this sample there are about 200,000 clones; approximately 81% appear just once. The ten largest make up approximately 9% of the sample.

This clone showed up just a few times. Its antigen is unknown. Per-nucleotide qualities are absent, and no much larger clonotype sits a single base away. Germline trimming: 3 bases from V, 4 bases from J; junction bases outside gene matches: 4. The germline V gene (reference sequence) provides CDR1 LNHDA and CDR2 SQIVND. From its cysteine to its phenylalanine, the CDR3 spans 15 amino acids. Only the CDR3 DNA is retained, 45 bases long and in frame from the first base. In the prospective study, participants were 18 to 89 years old, resided in 20 to 30 geographic areas of the United States, and were enrolled through a virtual design. Cohort assignment in the prospective study relied on participant-reported clinical history from a screening survey and a study questionnaire. Mobile phlebotomists in the prospective study collected whole blood, serum and a nasopharyngeal or oropharyngeal swab from every participant. Participants in the prospective study had the option to provide additional blood draws and questionnaires over a roughly 2-month period. Blood samples from the prospective study were shipped frozen or at room temperature prior to DNA extraction.

The chain is encoded by TRBV19 joined to TRBJ2-1; TRBD1 fits 9 bases in the junction. The sequence derives from a woman in her forties or fifties with acute COVID-19. Sequencing input: PBMCs or T cells enriched from blood (not recorded which). The CDR3 has the sequence CASSISTGGYNEQFF. The bases are TGTGCCAGTAGTATTTCGACAGGGGGGTACAATGAGCAGTTCTTC.